The 26 T cell receptor beta chains in this list originate from one sample, sequenced in a study of OX40 agonist ivuxolimab in advanced cancers. The repertoire was sequenced with immunoSEQ multiplex PCR; TCRdb's copy has only in-frame clones and lacks some. The data contain about 55,000 clones, roughly 80% of them singletons. The material sequenced was CD4+ or CD8+ T cells sorted from blood, taken in a trial of the OX40 agonist ivuxolimab. The receptors derive from an adult with an advanced solid tumor such as melanoma, head and neck, liver or kidney cancer.

The chain combines TRBV6-1 with TRBJ2-1; D is uncertain. Trimming stripped 7 bases from V and 0 bases from J, with 7 bases between. The germline CDR1 and CDR2 sequences are MNHNS and SASEGT. The length of the CDR3 is 13 residues. CDR3 bases: TGTGCCAGCACCCAGAGCTCCTACAATGAGCAGTTCTTC. It encodes CASTQSSYNEQFF.

This clone came up once. CDR3 DNA: TGTGCCAGCAGTGAATTAGGTCAGAGTAATGGACAGGGTTATGGCTACACCTTC. Translated: CASSELGQSNGQGYGYTF. This chain joins TRBV25-1 and TRBJ1-2, with 8 nucleotides matching TRBD1. V lost 1 base to trimming and J lost 5 bases; unmatched junction nucleotides: 15. This CDR3 has 18 residues. Germline loops: CDR1 MGHDK, CDR2 SYGVNS.

This chain connects TRBV27 to TRBJ2-1; D is possibly TRBD1 or TRBD2 (5 bases each). The CDR3 is made up of 15 amino acids. Germline V gene lookup returns CDR1 MNHEY and CDR2 SMNVEV (reference sequence). V shed 2 bases and J shed 11 bases, with 19 bases lying between them. CDR3 DNA sequence: TGTGCCAGCAGTTTAGAGGGGCGATTAGGGATGAAGCAGTTCTTC. The encoded protein is CASSLEGRLGMKQFF.

The chain uses TRBV7-3 and TRBJ1-2; D is perhaps TRBD1 (6 bases). The V and J ends lost 5 bases and 8 bases respectively, with 12 bases between them. The germline CDR1 and CDR2 sequences are SGHTA and FQGTGA. This CDR3 is 12 amino acids long. CDR3 loop: CASSLTGSGYTF. CDR3 DNA sequence: TGTGCCAGCAGCCTTACAGGGTCCGGCTACACCTTC.

The V and J genes are TRBV5-6 and TRBJ2-1; 9 positions agree with TRBD2. The CDR3 covers 15 residues. J was trimmed by 13 bases and V by 1 base; bases with no gene match: 12. Germline-derived CDR1 and CDR2 are SGHDT and YYEEEE. The CDR3 DNA reads TGTGCCAGCAGCTTGAGTAGCGGGAGCCCATACAGTCAGTTCTTC. It codes for CASSLSSGSPYSQFF. Complete variable domain (other parts from reference TRBV5-6 and TRBJ2-1): DAGVTQSPTHLIKTRGQQVTLRCSPKSGHDTVSWYQQALGQGPQFIFQYYEEEERQRGNFPDRFSGHQFPNYSSELNVNALLLGDSALYLCASSLSSGSPYSQFFGPGTRLTVL.

CDR3 in DNA: TGTGCCAGCAGCTTAGCGGGACGGAACTACAATGAGCAGTTCTTC. It translates to CASSLAGRNYNEQFF. The genes are TRBV14 and TRBJ2-1; 8 bases match TRBD2. Germline lookup yields CDR1 SGHDN and CDR2 FVKESK. There are 15 residues in the CDR3. Unmatched junction bases numbered 6, after V lost 5 bases and J lost 3 bases.

This sequence joins TRBV5-1 and TRBJ1-2; D unresolved. The germline V and J ends were trimmed by 2 bases and 8 bases, with 13 bases remaining between them. Germline CDR1 reads SGHRS; CDR2 reads YFSETQ. There are 13 residues in the CDR3. In nucleotides, the CDR3 is TGCGCCAGCAGCTTTGCAGGCTTGCGAGGCTACACCTTC. Amino acid sequence: CASSFAGLRGYTF.

This clone was seen a single time. This rearrangement joins TRBV6-5 to TRBJ1-2; D is ambiguous. Germline loops: CDR1 MNHEY, CDR2 SVGAGI. The V and J ends lost 6 bases and 0 bases respectively, with 8 bases between them. There are 13 residues in the CDR3. The CDR3 sequence: CASRIASNYGYTF. The CDR3 coding sequence is TGTGCCAGCAGAATCGCCTCTAACTATGGCTACACCTTC.

The chain uses TRBV19 and TRBJ1-5; D remains ambiguous. V was cut by 3 bases and J by 7 bases, with 16 bases left in between. The CDR3 loop spans 15 amino acids. Germline CDR1 reads LNHDA; CDR2 reads SQIVND (reference sequence). CDR3 DNA sequence: TGTGCCAGTAGTATCGGCTCGGGTCTTGAGCAGCCCCAGCATTTT. Translating it yields CASSIGSGLEQPQHF.

This rearrangement joins TRBV28 to TRBJ2-1, with D tentatively TRBD1 or TRBD2 (5 bases each). The V gene lost 4 bases and the J gene lost 7 bases, with 14 bases spanning the gap. Germline V gene data show CDR1 as MDHEN and CDR2 as SYDVKM. The CDR3 is made up of 14 amino acids. The CDR3 loop is CASSSPGTTNEQFF. The CDR3 DNA sequence: TGTGCCAGCAGTTCACCCGGGACCACGAATGAGCAGTTCTTC. Full variable domain (rest looked up from reference TRBV28 and TRBJ2-1): DVKVTQSSRYLVKRTGEKVFLECVQDMDHENMFWYRQDPGLGLRLIYFSYDVKMKEKGDIPEGYSVSREKKERFSLILESASTNQTSMYLCASSSPGTTNEQFFGPGTRLTVL.

This clone turned up a few times. The chain employs TRBV6-1 and TRBJ2-7, with TRBD2 identical over 8 bases. Germline trimming cut 4 bases from V and 7 bases from J; bases unmatched to any gene: 6. The germline V gene encodes CDR1 MNHNS and CDR2 SASEGT. CDR3 length: 13 amino acids. In DNA, the CDR3 is TGTGCCAGCAGTGTTCTCGGGGGGGGAGAGCAGTACTTC. This codes for CASSVLGGGEQYF.

The CDR3 is CAWSVEGNQPQHF. CDR3 nucleotide sequence: TGTGCCTGGAGTGTTGAAGGGAATCAGCCCCAGCATTTT. The V gene is TRBV30, the J gene TRBJ1-5; the D is unclear. The germline CDR1 and CDR2 sequences are GTSNPN and SVGIG (reference sequence). The CDR3 runs 13 residues. Trimming removed 0 bases from V and 4 bases from J, with 7 bases in between. Full variable domain (rest looked up from reference TRBV30 and TRBJ1-5): SQTIHQWPATLVQPVGSPLSLECTVEGTSNPNLYWYRQAAGRGLQLLFYSVGIGQISSEVPQNLSASRPQDRQFILSSKKLLLSDSGFYLCAWSVEGNQPQHFGDGTRLSIL.

This chain joins TRBV29-1 and TRBJ2-5; 15 nucleotides agree with TRBD2. Germline CDR1 is SQVTM and CDR2 is ANQGSEA. The J segment lost 4 bases and the V segment lost 4 bases, leaving 7 bases of the junction unmatched. This CDR3 contains 16 residues. CDR3 residues: CSVGSGLAGGGETQYF. CDR3 sequence (DNA): TGCAGCGTTGGGAGTGGACTAGCGGGAGGGGGAGAGACCCAGTACTTC. The full variable domain, rest sourced from reference TRBV29-1 and TRBJ2-5, is SAVISQKPSRDICQRGTSLTIQCQVDSQVTMMFWYRQQPGQSLTLIATANQGSEATYESGFVIDKFPISRPNLTFSTLTVSNMSPEDSSIYLCSVGSGLAGGGETQYFGPGTRLLVL.

This clone was recorded once. The V call is TRBV19, the J call TRBJ1-1; 7 bases fit TRBD1. Germline trimming cut 10 bases from V and 1 base from J; bases unmatched to any gene: 12. In germline, CDR1 is LNHDA, CDR2 SQIVND (reference sequence). The CDR3 has 15 residues. CDR3 amino acids: CATSHSGGANTEAFF. The DNA for the CDR3 is TGTGCCACTTCGCATTCAGGGGGTGCGAACACTGAAGCTTTCTTT.

The chain has TRBV20-1 and TRBJ1-4; maybe TRBD1 (5 bases). There are 11 residues in the CDR3. From germline, CDR1 is DFQATT and CDR2 SNEGSKA (reference sequence). V lost 5 bases and J lost 8, with 9 bases in between. For the CDR3, the DNA is TGCAGTGCTGACTGGGGGGAAAAACTGTTTTTT. Residues: CSADWGEKLFF.

The CDR3 bases are TGTGCCAGTAGTATAGGCCCAGGCTGGGACTACGAGCAGTACTTC. This encodes CASSIGPGWDYEQYF. The chain couples TRBV19 to TRBJ2-7; D unclear. CDR3 length equals 15 residues. V was pared by 1 base and J by 3 bases, with 13 bases between. Looked up from germline, CDR1 is LNHDA and CDR2 is SQIVND (reference sequence). Filled out from reference TRBV19 and TRBJ2-7, the complete variable domain reads DGGITQSPKYLFRKEGQNVTLSCEQNLNHDAMYWYRQDPGQGLRLIYYSQIVNDFQKGDIAEGYSVSREKKESFPLTVTSAQKNPTAFYLCASSIGPGWDYEQYFGPGTRLTVT.

This chain links TRBV6-1 with TRBJ1-2; D is perhaps TRBD1 (6 bases). CDR1 and CDR2 from the germline V gene are MNHNS and SASEGT. CDR3 length: 14 amino acids. V dropped 4 bases and J dropped 4 bases, with 13 bases sitting between them. CDR3 in DNA: TGTGCCAGCAGTGGGCAATCAGGGGTCTATGGCTACACCTTC. The encoded protein is CASSGQSGVYGYTF.

This rearrangement joins TRBV9 to TRBJ2-7, with TRBD2 matching 11 bases. J was trimmed by 0 bases and V by 4 bases; bases with no gene match: 15. Germline V gives CDR1 SGDLS, CDR2 YYNGEE. CDR3 length equals 19 residues. The CDR3 DNA is TGTGCCAGCAGCCCTCACTCGGGACTAGCGGCCGTCAGCTCCTACGAGCAGTACTTC. It yields the protein CASSPHSGLAAVSSYEQYF.

The rearrangement links TRBV6-5 to TRBJ1-2; D may be TRBD1 (6 bases). Germline V lookup: CDR1 MNHEY, CDR2 SVGAGI. V was cut by 2 bases and J by 3 bases, with 13 bases left in between. The CDR3 is 15 residues long. The CDR3 sequence is CASSYPGGGYYGYTF. The CDR3 DNA follows: TGTGCCAGCAGTTACCCCGGGGGCGGATACTATGGCTACACCTTC.

The chain joins TRBV2 to TRBJ2-2, with D hard to call. Germline CDR1 is SNHLY and CDR2 is FYNNEI. The V gene lost 4 bases and the J gene lost 3 bases, with 9 bases spanning the gap. The CDR3 sequence is 14 residues long. CDR3 nucleotide sequence: TGTGCCAGCAGTGCTGACTCGTACACCGGGGAGCTGTTTTTT. The encoded protein is CASSADSYTGELFF.

This clone has a handful of counts. This chain links TRBV29-1 with TRBJ1-2; a possible D gene is TRBD1 (5 bases). The V gene's germline CDR1 is SQVTM and CDR2 ANQGSEA. V shed 7 bases and J shed 3 bases, with 9 bases lying between them. CDR3 length: 11 amino acids. CDR3 sequence (DNA): TGCAGCGGGGGAGGGGACTATGGCTACACCTTC. Its protein is CSGGGDYGYTF.

V gene TRBV2 combines with J gene TRBJ1-5; D may be TRBD1 (5 bases). The germline CDR1 and CDR2 sequences are SNHLY and FYNNEI. CDR3 size: 14 residues. Trimming pared 6 bases from V and 1 base from J, leaving 10 bases between. CDR3 sequence reads: CASSLGVSNQPQHF. The DNA for the CDR3 is TGTGCCAGCAGCTTGGGGGTGAGCAATCAGCCCCAGCATTTT.

The V call is TRBV9, the J call TRBJ2-2; 7 bases agree with TRBD2. Germline values: CDR1 SGDLS, CDR2 YYNGEE. With 3 bases clipped from V and 6 bases from J, the junction kept 8 bases outside the gene matches. CDR3 length: 15 amino acids. The chain's CDR3 is CASSARDYLAGELFF. The CDR3 region has the DNA TGTGCCAGCAGCGCCCGGGACTACCTCGCCGGGGAGCTGTTTTTT.

The genes are TRBV15 and TRBJ1-4, with TRBD1 identical over 9 bases. The CDR3 is made up of 14 amino acids. Germline CDR1 and CDR2: LNHNV and YYDKDF (reference sequence). The trim removed 3 bases at V and 8 bases at J, leaving 4 bases unmatched. The CDR3 bases are TGTGCCACCAGCAGGGGACAGGGTTCAGAAAAACTGTTTTTT. This sequence encodes CATSRGQGSEKLFF.

The rearrangement links TRBV29-1 to TRBJ2-7, with a possible D match to TRBD1 (5 bases). The germline V gene has CDR1 SQVTM and CDR2 ANQGSEA. The CDR3 consists of 12 residues. The V gene lost 5 bases and the J gene lost 1 base, with 9 bases spanning the gap. The CDR3 loop is CSVLGPSYEQYF. The CDR3 region has the DNA TGCAGCGTTCTGGGGCCTTCCTACGAGCAGTACTTC.

V usage is TRBV7-2 and J usage is TRBJ1-5; unclear D gene. V lost 5 bases to trimming and J lost 4 bases, with 15 bases between them. The CDR3 consists of 15 residues. Per germline, CDR1 SGHTA and CDR2 FQGNSA. In DNA form, the CDR3 reads TGTGCCAGCAGCCTCCATCCTTTGGGGAATCAGCCCCAGCATTTT. Translated: CASSLHPLGNQPQHF.